These 9 T cell receptor beta chains came from one sample sequenced in a study of shared clonotypes between healthy human individuals. Sequencing used immunoSEQ multiplex PCR; TCRdb keeps in-frame clones, though not all of them. The sample yields about 230,000 clones, 50% to 75% seen once. What was sequenced was memory CD4+ T cells sorted from blood. Subset: CD45RA-negative fraction. These receptors were collected from a man aged 25-40 years in good health.

This chain uses TRBV6-6 with TRBJ1-2; D is uncertain. Trimming left V 8 bases short and J 2 bases short, with 15 bases between. Germline CDR1 MNHNY, CDR2 SVGAGI (reference sequence). The CDR3 spans 14 residues. For the CDR3, the DNA is TGTGCCAGCGGGGTTAGACTGGAGAACTATGGCTACACCTTC. This codes for CASGVRLENYGYTF.

The chain links TRBV7-3 to TRBJ2-3; D is ambiguous. This CDR3 spans 13 amino acids. Germline loops: CDR1 SGHTA, CDR2 FQGTGA. With 4 bases removed from V and 2 bases from J, the gap between germline ends came to 7 bases. CDR3 sequence reads: CASSSVDTDTQYF. The CDR3 nucleotides are TGTGCCAGCAGCTCGGTGGACACAGATACGCAGTATTTT.

This clone was found once. The V call is TRBV18, the J call TRBJ2-7, with no clear D. Germline V lookup: CDR1 KGHSH, CDR2 LQKENI. The CDR3 is 14 amino acids. V was trimmed by 3 bases and J by 5 bases, leaving 14 bases between them. The CDR3 nucleotides read TGTGCCAGCTCACCGGCACGGCTTGGGGACGAGCAGTACTTC. It codes for CASSPARLGDEQYF.

This clone has more than one count but fewer than ten. The chain links TRBV5-3 to TRBJ2-1; 9 bases are shared with TRBD2. TRBV5-3 is known as an ORF, though its function is uncertain. This CDR3 spans 18 amino acids. Trimming cost V 7 bases and J 4 bases; bases outside gene matches: 18. The CDR3 DNA sequence: TGTGCCAGATTTTCCCTTGGGGCTAGCGGGAAGGTATACAATGAGCAGTTCTTC. Its protein product is CARFSLGASGKVYNEQFF.

This sequence joins TRBV2 and TRBJ2-7; D is unclear. Germline V gives CDR1 SNHLY, CDR2 FYNNEI. The CDR3 is 13 amino acids. V lost 7 bases, J lost 0 bases, and 10 bases lay in between. CDR3 coding DNA: TGTGCCAGCAATGGGGTAGGCTCCTACGAGCAGTACTTC. Translation: CASNGVGSYEQYF.

This chain joins TRBV5-5 and TRBJ2-2, with a tentative D call TRBD2 (7 bases). Trimming cost V 6 bases and J 7 bases, with 16 bases left between them. In germline, CDR1 is SGHKS, CDR2 YYEKEE (reference sequence). This CDR3 is built from 14 residues. The CDR3 DNA sequence: TGTGCCAGCACGGGGGCGGGAGTGAACGGGGAGCTGTTTTTT. It encodes CASTGAGVNGELFF.

V is TRBV7-8 and J is TRBJ2-2; 8 bases line up with TRBD1. This CDR3 region has 16 residues. The germline gives CDR1 SGHVS, CDR2 FQNEAQ. With 2 bases clipped from V and 6 bases from J, the junction kept 8 bases outside the gene matches. As DNA, the CDR3 is TGTGCCAGCAGCTTATCCTGGACAGGGTTGTCCGGGGAGCTGTTTTTT. It codes for CASSLSWTGLSGELFF.

The chain uses TRBV19 and TRBJ2-1; 8 bases line up with TRBD2. Germline V CDR1 and CDR2: LNHDA, SQIVND (reference sequence). Germline trimming cut 3 bases from V and 2 bases from J; bases unmatched to any gene: 6. The CDR3 extends over 16 amino acids. CDR3 nucleotide sequence: TGTGCCAGTAGTATCCCTCTAGCGGGCGCCTACAATGAGCAGTTCTTC. It translates to CASSIPLAGAYNEQFF.

The chain links TRBV7-9 to TRBJ2-1, with D tentatively TRBD2 (7 bases). V was pared by 11 bases and J by 4 bases, with 18 bases between. Germline V gene data show CDR1 as SEHNR and CDR2 as FQNEAQ (reference sequence). This CDR3 comprises 14 residues. DNA for the CDR3: TGTGCCGAATCCTGGGAGGGGGTGTACAATGAGCAGTTCTTC. Residues: CAESWEGVYNEQFF.